This TCR beta chain was found in a study of T cells in women clearing cervical HPV infection. Study information: Donors had HPV16-related CIN3 or worse; 2 had invasive cancer. Controls' single incident HPV16 infection cleared within 12 months without precancer.

The table came from immunoSEQ multiplex PCR; TCRdb's copy has only in-frame clones and leaves some out. This table lists roughly 35,000 clones. V was trimmed by 4 bases and J by 7 bases, leaving 15 bases between them. Germline V lookup: CDR1 LNHDA, CDR2 SQIVND (reference sequence). This CDR3 spans 14 amino acids. About this clone itself: The CDR3 is cut off 3 residues early in the read; its end comes from the germline J gene.

This chain uses TRBV19 with TRBJ2-3, with D perhaps TRBD2 (7 bases). The specimen was blood buffy coat. This TCR came from a woman between 18 and 75 years old with a cervical HPV16 infection that either progressed to CIN3+ or cleared (not recorded which). The CDR3 reads CASSSWGGANTQYF. The covered CDR3 bases are TGTGCCAGTAGTAGTTGGGGGGGGGCAAATACG.